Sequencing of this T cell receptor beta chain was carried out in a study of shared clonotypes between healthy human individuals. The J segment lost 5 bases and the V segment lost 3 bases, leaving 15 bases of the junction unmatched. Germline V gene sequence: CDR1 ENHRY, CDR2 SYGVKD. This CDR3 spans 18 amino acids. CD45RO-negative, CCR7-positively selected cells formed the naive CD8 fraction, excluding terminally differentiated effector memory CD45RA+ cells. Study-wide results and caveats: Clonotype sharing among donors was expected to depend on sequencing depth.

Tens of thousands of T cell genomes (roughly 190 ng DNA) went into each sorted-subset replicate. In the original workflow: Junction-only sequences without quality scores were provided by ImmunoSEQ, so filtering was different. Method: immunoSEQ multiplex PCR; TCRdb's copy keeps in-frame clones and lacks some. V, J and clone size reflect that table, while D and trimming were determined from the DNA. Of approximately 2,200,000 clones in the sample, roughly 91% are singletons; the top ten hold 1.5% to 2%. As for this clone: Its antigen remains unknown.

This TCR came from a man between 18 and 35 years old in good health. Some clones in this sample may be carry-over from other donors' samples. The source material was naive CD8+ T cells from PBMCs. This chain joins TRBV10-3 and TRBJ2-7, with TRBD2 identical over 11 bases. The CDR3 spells CAISDLSNPLAGAHEQYF. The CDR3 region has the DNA TGTGCCATCAGTGACCTATCGAACCCACTAGCGGGAGCCCACGAGCAGTACTTC.